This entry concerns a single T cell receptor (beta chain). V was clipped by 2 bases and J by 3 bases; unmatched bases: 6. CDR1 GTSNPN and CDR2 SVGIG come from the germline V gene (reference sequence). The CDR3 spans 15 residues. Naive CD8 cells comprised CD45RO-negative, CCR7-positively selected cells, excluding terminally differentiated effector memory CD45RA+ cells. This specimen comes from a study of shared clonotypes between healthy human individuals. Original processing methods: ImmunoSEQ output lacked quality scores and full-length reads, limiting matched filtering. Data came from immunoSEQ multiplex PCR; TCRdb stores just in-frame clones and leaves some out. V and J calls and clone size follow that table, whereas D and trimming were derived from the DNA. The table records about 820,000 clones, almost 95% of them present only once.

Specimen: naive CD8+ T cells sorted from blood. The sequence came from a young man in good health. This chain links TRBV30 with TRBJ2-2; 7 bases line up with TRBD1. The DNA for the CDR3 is TGTGCCTGGAGTAGGCAGGGGGTTGACACCGGGGAGCTGTTTTTT. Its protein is CAWSRQGVDTGELFF. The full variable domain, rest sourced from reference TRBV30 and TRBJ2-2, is SQTIHQWPATLVQPVGSPLSLECTVEGTSNPNLYWYRQAAGRGLQLLFYSVGIGQISSEVPQNLSASRPQDRQFILSSKKLLLSDSGFYLCAWSRQGVDTGELFFGEGSRLTVL.